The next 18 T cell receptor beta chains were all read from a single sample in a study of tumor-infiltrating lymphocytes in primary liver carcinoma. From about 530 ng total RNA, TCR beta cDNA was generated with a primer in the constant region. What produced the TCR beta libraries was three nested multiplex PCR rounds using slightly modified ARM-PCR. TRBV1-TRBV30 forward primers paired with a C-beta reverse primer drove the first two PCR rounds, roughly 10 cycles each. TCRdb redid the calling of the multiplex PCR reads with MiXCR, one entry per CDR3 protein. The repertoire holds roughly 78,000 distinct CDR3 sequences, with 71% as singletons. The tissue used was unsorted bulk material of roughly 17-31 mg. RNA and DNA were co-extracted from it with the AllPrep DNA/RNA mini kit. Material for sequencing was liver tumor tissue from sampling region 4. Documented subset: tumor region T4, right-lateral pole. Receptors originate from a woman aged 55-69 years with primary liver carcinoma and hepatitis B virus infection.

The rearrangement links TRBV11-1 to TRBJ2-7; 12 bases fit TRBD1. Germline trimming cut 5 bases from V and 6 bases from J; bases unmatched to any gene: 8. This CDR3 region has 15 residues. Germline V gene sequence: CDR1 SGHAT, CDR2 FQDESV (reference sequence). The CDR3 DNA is TGTGCCAGCAGCGCCCGGGACAGGGGGCGCTTCGAGCAGTACTTC. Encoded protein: CASSARDRGRFEQYF.

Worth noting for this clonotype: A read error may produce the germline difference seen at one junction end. This chain's CDR3 is CASSDSRTDIDAQYF. The DNA for the CDR3 is TGTGCTAGCAGCGACTCGAGGACAGACATCGATGCGCAGTATTTT. The chain uses TRBV6-4 and TRBJ2-3; perhaps TRBD1 as D (6 bases). Germline CDR1 MRHNA, CDR2 SNTAGT. The CDR3 contains 15 residues.

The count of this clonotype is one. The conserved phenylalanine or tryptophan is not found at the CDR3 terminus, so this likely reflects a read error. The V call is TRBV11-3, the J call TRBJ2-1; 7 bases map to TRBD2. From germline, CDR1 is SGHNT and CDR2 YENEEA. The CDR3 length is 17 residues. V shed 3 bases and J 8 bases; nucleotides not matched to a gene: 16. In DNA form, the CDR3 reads TGTGCCAGCAGCTTGGGTCGGGGGGAGTGGGGTGTCGATGAGCAGTTCATA. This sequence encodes CASSLGRGEWGVDEQFI.

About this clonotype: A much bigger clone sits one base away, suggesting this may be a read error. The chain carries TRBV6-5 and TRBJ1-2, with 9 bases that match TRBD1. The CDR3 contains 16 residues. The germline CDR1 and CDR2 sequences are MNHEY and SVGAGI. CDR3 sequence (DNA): TGTGCCGGCAGTCTAGGGGGACAGGGAAGGGGCTATGGCTACACCTTC. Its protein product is CAGSLGGQGRGYGYTF.

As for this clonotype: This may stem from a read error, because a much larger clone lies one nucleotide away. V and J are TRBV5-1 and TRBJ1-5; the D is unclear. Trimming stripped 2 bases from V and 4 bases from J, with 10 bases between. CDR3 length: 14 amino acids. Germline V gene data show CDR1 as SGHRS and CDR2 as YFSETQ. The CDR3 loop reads CASSFGIGNQPQHF. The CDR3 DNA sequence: TGCGCCAGCAGCTTTGGGATAGGGAATCAGCCCCAGCATTTT.

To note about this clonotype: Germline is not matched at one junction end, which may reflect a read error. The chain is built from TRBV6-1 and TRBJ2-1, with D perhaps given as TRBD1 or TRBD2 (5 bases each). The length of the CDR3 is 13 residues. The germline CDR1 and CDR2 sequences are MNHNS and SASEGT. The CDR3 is CVSSGDLHNEQSF. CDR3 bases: TGTGTCAGCAGTGGGGACCTCCACAATGAGCAGTCCTTC.

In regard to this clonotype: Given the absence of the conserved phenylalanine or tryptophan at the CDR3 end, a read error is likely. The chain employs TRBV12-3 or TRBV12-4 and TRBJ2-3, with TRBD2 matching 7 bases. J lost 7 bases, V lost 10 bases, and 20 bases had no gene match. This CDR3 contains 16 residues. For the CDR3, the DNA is TGTGCCATCTGTGACGTAGGGCCAGGGAGGGCCTATACGCAGTATTTA. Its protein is CAICDVGPGRAYTQYL.

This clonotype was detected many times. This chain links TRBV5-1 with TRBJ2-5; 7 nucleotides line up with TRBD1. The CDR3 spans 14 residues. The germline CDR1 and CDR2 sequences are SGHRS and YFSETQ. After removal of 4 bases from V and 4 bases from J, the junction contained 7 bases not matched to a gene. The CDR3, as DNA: TGCGCCAGCAGCCGACAGGGAAAAAGAGAGACCCAGTACTTC. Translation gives CASSRQGKRETQYF.

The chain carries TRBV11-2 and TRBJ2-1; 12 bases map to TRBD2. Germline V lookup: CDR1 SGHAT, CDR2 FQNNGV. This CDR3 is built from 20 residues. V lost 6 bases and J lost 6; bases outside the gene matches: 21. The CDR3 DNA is TGTGCCAGCAGTCCTCACAGGACTAGCGGGACTCGTTGGCTTGGCAATGAGCAGTTCTTC. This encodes CASSPHRTSGTRWLGNEQFF.

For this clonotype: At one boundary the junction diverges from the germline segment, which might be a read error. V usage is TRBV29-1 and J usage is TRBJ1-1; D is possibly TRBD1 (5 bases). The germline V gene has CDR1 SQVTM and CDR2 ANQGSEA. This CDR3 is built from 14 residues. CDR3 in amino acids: CNVERGRRNTEAFF. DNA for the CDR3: TGTAACGTTGAGAGGGGCCGGCGGAACACTGAAGCTTTCTTT. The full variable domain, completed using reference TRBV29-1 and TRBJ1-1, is SAVISQKPSRDICQRGTSLTIQCQVDSQVTMMFWYRQQPGQSLTLIATANQGSEATYESGFVIDKFPISRPNLTFSTLTVSNMSPEDSSIYLCNVERGRRNTEAFFGQGTRLTVV.

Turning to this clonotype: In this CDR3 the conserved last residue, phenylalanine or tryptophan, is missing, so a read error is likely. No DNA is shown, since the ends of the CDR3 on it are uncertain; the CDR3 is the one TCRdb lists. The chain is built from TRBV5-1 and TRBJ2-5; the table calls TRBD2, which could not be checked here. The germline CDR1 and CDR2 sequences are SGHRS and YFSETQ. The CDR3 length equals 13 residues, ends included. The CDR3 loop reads CASSGRPQETQYY.

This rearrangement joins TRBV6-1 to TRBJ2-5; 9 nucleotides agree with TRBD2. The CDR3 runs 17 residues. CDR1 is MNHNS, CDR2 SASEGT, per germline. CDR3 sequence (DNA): TGTATCAGCAGTGAGTTAGCTAGCGGGAAAGGGGGAGAGACCCAGTACTTC. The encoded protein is CISSELASGKGGETQYF.

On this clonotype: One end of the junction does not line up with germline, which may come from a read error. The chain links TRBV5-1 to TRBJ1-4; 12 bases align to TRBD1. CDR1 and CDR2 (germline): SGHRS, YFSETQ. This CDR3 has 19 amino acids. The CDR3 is CVSSFGNRDRGLTNEKLFF. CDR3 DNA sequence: TGCGTCAGCAGCTTTGGGAACCGGGACAGGGGGCTTACTAATGAAAAACTGTTCTTT.

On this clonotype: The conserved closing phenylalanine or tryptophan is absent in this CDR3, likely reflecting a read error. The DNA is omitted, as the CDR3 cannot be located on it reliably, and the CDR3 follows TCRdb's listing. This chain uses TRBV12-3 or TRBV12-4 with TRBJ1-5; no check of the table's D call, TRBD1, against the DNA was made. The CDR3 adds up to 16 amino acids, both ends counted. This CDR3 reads CASSSGQARGNQPQHL.

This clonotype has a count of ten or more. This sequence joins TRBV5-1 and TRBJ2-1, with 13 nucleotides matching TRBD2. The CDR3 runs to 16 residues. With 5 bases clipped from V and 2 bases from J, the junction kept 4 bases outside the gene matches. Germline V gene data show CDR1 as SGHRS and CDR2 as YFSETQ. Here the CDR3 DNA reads TGCGCCAGCAGTTACGGACTAGCGGGAGCCTACAATGAGCAGTTCTTC. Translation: CASSYGLAGAYNEQFF. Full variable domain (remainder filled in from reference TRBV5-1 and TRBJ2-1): KAGVTQTPRYLIKTRGQQVTLSCSPISGHRSVSWYQQTPGQGLQFLFEYFSETQRNKGNFPGRFSGRQFSNSRSEMNVSTLELGDSALYLCASSYGLAGAYNEQFFGPGTRLTVL.

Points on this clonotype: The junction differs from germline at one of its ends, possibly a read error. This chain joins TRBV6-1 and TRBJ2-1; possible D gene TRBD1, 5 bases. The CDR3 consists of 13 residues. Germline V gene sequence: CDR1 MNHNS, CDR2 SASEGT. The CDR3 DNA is TGTGCCAGTCAGGACAAGTCCTACGATGAGCAATTCTTC. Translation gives CASQDKSYDEQFF.

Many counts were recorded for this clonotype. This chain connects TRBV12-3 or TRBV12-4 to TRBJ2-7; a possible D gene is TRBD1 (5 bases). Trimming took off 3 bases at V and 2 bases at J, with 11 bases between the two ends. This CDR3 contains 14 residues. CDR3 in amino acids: CASSFSQGAYEQYF. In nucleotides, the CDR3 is TGTGCCAGCAGTTTCTCGCAGGGCGCCTACGAGCAGTACTTC.

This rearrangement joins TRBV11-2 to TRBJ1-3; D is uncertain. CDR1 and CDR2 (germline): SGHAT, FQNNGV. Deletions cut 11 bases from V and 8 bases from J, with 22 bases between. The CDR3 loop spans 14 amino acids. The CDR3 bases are TGTGCCGGTAGGATAACAGCGCTCTGGGACACCATATATTTT. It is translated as CAGRITALWDTIYF.